This T cell receptor beta chain was identified in a study of blood T cell repertoires in COVID-19. Study as a whole: The United States, Italy and Spain were the sources of the acute and convalescent COVID-19 samples. T cells, B-cell-depleted T cells, or PBMCs supplied cDNA or gDNA.

How the authors handled the data: From reference gene primer amplification, estimates of nucleated cell counts were derived. Profiling relied on immunoSEQ multiplex PCR, and the TCRdb table lists in-frame clones only, not all of them. V and J calls and clone size follow that table, whereas D and trimming were derived from the DNA. The table has about 180,000 clones, approximately 85% seen once; the top ten hold roughly 3%. The junction had 8 bases not matched to a gene; V was cut back by 7 bases and J by 7 bases. The CDR3 contains 13 residues. Germline CDR1 MDHEN, CDR2 SYDVKM. This sequence was found in a man aged 55 to 70 with acute or convalescent COVID-19. This chain joins TRBV28 and TRBJ1-1, with 8 bases matching TRBD1. Input material: peripheral blood. CDR3: CASKHRDRIEAFF. The CDR3 region has the DNA TGTGCCAGCAAACACCGGGACAGGATTGAAGCTTTCTTT.